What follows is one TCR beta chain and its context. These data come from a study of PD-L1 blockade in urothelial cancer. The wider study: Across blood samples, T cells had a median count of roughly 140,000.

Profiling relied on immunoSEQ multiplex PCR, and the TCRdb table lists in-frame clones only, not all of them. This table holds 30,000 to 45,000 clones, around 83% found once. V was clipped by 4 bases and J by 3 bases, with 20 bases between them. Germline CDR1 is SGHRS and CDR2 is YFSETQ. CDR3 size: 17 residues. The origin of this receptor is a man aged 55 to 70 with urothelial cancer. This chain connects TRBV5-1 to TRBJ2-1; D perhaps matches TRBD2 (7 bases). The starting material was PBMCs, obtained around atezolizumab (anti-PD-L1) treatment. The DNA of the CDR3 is TGCGCCAGCAGCCCCCGGGGCCGGGGGGCCTTCTACAATGAGCAGTTCTTC. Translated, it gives CASSPRGRGAFYNEQFF. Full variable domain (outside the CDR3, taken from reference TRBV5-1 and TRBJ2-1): KAGVTQTPRYLIKTRGQQVTLSCSPISGHRSVSWYQQTPGQGLQFLFEYFSETQRNKGNFPGRFSGRQFSNSRSEMNVSTLELGDSALYLCASSPRGRGAFYNEQFFGPGTRLTVL.